One sample yielded the 23 T cell receptor beta chains listed below, sequenced in a study of T cell changes during pregnancy in multiple sclerosis. The repertoire was sequenced with immunoSEQ multiplex PCR; TCRdb's copy has only in-frame clones and lacks some. The profile shows about 69,000 clones, roughly 93% of them singletons. The material sequenced was peripheral blood, taken in the third trimester of pregnancy. The receptor source for this set is a female donor with multiple sclerosis, enrolled in a pregnancy study.

The chain recombines TRBV2 with TRBJ2-1; D uncertain. This CDR3 contains 13 residues. Deletions cut 7 bases from V and 0 bases from J, with 7 bases between. CDR1 and CDR2 (germline): SNHLY, FYNNEI. DNA for the CDR3: TGTGCCAGCACCCTCAGCTCCTACAATGAGCAGTTCTTC. Translated, it gives CASTLSSYNEQFF.

The V gene is TRBV9, the J gene TRBJ1-1; weak D call: TRBD1 (5 bases). Trimming took off 3 bases at V and 1 base at J, with 13 bases between the two ends. Looked up from germline, CDR1 is SGDLS and CDR2 is YYNGEE. The CDR3 has 15 residues. The CDR3 DNA reads as TGTGCCAGCAGCGCGCTTGGCAGGGAGAACACTGAAGCTTTCTTT. Its protein product is CASSALGRENTEAFF.

The V call is TRBV9, the J call TRBJ2-1; 10 nucleotides line up with TRBD1. The germline V gene has CDR1 SGDLS and CDR2 YYNGEE. CDR3 size: 15 residues. The V segment lost 2 bases and the J segment 3 bases; nucleotides outside the gene matches: 2. The CDR3 DNA reads TGTGCCAGCAGCGTCGGGGACAGGGGCTACAATGAGCAGTTCTTC. It translates to CASSVGDRGYNEQFF.

The gene calls are TRBV6-1 and TRBJ1-2; D ambiguous. V lost 1 base, J lost 3 bases, and 12 bases lay in between. Germline V lookup: CDR1 MNHNS, CDR2 SASEGT. The CDR3 spans 15 residues. Here the CDR3 DNA reads TGTGCCAGCAGTGAAGGGTTACAACAGCACTATGGCTACACCTTC. Translated, it gives CASSEGLQQHYGYTF.

This clone was seen once. V gene TRBV7-9 combines with J gene TRBJ1-4; D is possibly TRBD1 (5 bases). With 0 bases removed from V and 1 base from J, the gap between germline ends came to 9 bases. CDR3 length equals 16 residues. Germline-derived CDR1 and CDR2 are SEHNR and FQNEAQ (reference sequence). This CDR3 reads CASSLALGGTNEKLFF. CDR3 DNA: TGTGCCAGCAGCTTAGCGCTGGGGGGAACTAATGAAAAACTGTTTTTT.

CDR3 amino acids: CASRGGAGFVAFF. CDR3 coding DNA: TGTGCCAGCAGAGGGGGGGCAGGGTTTGTGGCTTTCTTT. The chain couples TRBV2 to TRBJ1-1; weak D call: TRBD1 (6 bases). The CDR3 is 13 amino acids. Germline assignment: CDR1 SNHLY and CDR2 FYNNEI. Trimming pared 6 bases from V and 11 bases from J, leaving 19 bases between. The full variable domain, rest sourced from reference TRBV2 and TRBJ1-1, is EPEVTQTPSHQVTQMGQEVILRCVPISNHLYFYWYRQILGQKVEFLVSFYNNEISEKSEIFDDQFSVERPDGSNFTLKIRSTKLEDSAMYFCASRGGAGFVAFFGQGTRLTVV.

The count of this clone is one. The J gene is TRBJ2-3, the V gene TRBV4-1; perhaps TRBD2 as D (6 bases). The CDR3 loop spans 12 amino acids. The germline gives CDR1 MGHRA, CDR2 YSYEKL. V lost 2 bases and J 8 bases, leaving 8 bases between the germline ends. The CDR3 region is CASSQLGGTQYF. For the CDR3, the DNA is TGCGCCAGCAGCCAACTGGGGGGTACGCAGTATTTT.

J is TRBJ2-3 and V is TRBV19; 7 nucleotides agree with TRBD2. The CDR3 extends over 13 amino acids. CDR1 and CDR2 (germline): LNHDA, SQIVND (reference sequence). V shed 10 bases, J shed 2 bases, and the junction held 6 bases outside the gene matches. CDR3 loop: CATGGSLTDTQYF. CDR3 bases: TGTGCCACCGGGGGGTCACTCACAGATACGCAGTATTTT.

The chain links TRBV7-9 to TRBJ2-7, with D unclear. This CDR3 spans 13 amino acids. CDR1 and CDR2 (germline): SEHNR, FQNEAQ (reference sequence). Trimming shortened V by 5 bases and J by 2 bases, and 10 bases separated the two germline ends. The CDR3 loop is CASSPLSPYEQYF. In DNA, the CDR3 is TGTGCCAGCAGCCCCCTTAGCCCCTACGAGCAGTACTTC.

The rearrangement uses TRBV11-2 and TRBJ1-2, with D tentatively TRBD1 (5 bases). The CDR3 is made up of 14 amino acids. Germline V gene lookup returns CDR1 SGHAT and CDR2 FQNNGV. V was clipped by 1 base and J by 5 bases, with 11 bases between them. The CDR3 DNA reads as TGTGCCAGCAGCTTAGGGGGGGGTGGATATGGCTACACCTTC. Translation gives CASSLGGGGYGYTF.

The chain carries TRBV30 and TRBJ2-1, with 11 bases that match TRBD2. The CDR3 contains 13 residues. Germline V lookup: CDR1 GTSNPN, CDR2 SVGIG (reference sequence). J gave up 6 bases and V 5 bases, and 3 bases lay outside the gene matches. The CDR3 DNA is TGTGCCTGGCGACTAGCGGGGTCCAATGAGCAGTTCTTC. Translating gives CAWRLAGSNEQFF.

This clone was found a few times. The rearrangement uses TRBV7-2 and TRBJ2-1; 7 positions match TRBD2. The ends lost 1 base at V and 10 bases at J; junction bases unmatched: 7. Germline lookup yields CDR1 SGHTA and CDR2 FQGNSA. This CDR3 has 14 amino acids. CDR3 protein: CASSLGDYPKEQFF. CDR3 coding DNA: TGTGCCAGCAGCTTAGGGGACTACCCCAAGGAGCAGTTCTTC.

The gene calls are TRBV2 and TRBJ1-2; D is unclear. This CDR3 spans 13 amino acids. Germline values: CDR1 SNHLY, CDR2 FYNNEI. Trimming stripped 4 bases from V and 8 bases from J, with 14 bases between. DNA of the CDR3: TGTGCCAGCAGTGGAGAATCCCGGGTGGGCTACACCTTC. The encoded protein is CASSGESRVGYTF.

V gene TRBV27 combines with J gene TRBJ2-3; 11 bases are a match to TRBD2. The CDR3 totals 18 residues. Germline V gives CDR1 MNHEY, CDR2 SMNVEV (reference sequence). V shed 3 bases and J 0 bases; nucleotides not matched to a gene: 8. CDR3 region: CASSFLRLAGTSTDTQYF. CDR3 coding DNA: TGTGCCAGCAGTTTCCTTAGACTAGCGGGGACTAGCACAGATACGCAGTATTTT.

This chain connects TRBV30 to TRBJ1-1; 10 bases fit TRBD1. Trimming removed 1 base from V and 7 bases from J; junction bases left unmatched: 6. Germline V gene lookup returns CDR1 GTSNPN and CDR2 SVGIG (reference sequence). This CDR3 spans 14 amino acids. For the CDR3, the DNA is TGTGCCTGGAGTGGGGACAGGGGAATCAGTGAAGCTTTCTTT. Its protein product is CAWSGDRGISEAFF.

The rearrangement uses TRBV6-1 and TRBJ2-7, with TRBD1 matching 7 bases. Trimming at V came to 1 base and at J to 3 bases, leaving 12 bases not matched to a gene. CDR1 MNHNS and CDR2 SASEGT come from the germline V gene. There are 17 residues in the CDR3. CDR3 sequence reads: CASSEGTSGQSFYEQYF. The CDR3, as DNA: TGTGCCAGCAGTGAAGGTACTTCGGGACAGAGCTTCTACGAGCAGTACTTC.

This sequence joins TRBV7-3 and TRBJ2-3; 9 positions agree with TRBD1. The germline CDR1 and CDR2 sequences are SGHTA and FQGTGA. The V and J ends lost 2 bases and 2 bases, in that order; junction bases with no gene match: 11. The CDR3 runs 18 residues. CDR3 sequence: CASSLQPVGTGITDTQYF. The CDR3 coding sequence is TGTGCCAGCAGCTTACAACCCGTCGGGACAGGGATCACAGATACGCAGTATTTT.

This rearrangement joins TRBV7-2 to TRBJ2-3, with D hard to call. With 8 bases removed from V and 0 bases from J, the gap between germline ends came to 15 bases. This CDR3 comprises 15 residues. CDR1 is SGHTA, CDR2 FQGNSA, per germline. The CDR3 DNA reads as TGTGCCAGCGGTACCCAGCGATCCAGCACAGATACGCAGTATTTT. Protein product: CASGTQRSSTDTQYF.

The CDR3 sequence: CASSLTPRARETQYF. The CDR3 DNA is TGTGCCAGCAGCCTAACCCCCAGGGCCCGAGAGACCCAGTACTTC. The J gene is TRBJ2-5, the V gene TRBV27; D is possibly TRBD1 (5 bases). Looked up from germline, CDR1 is MNHEY and CDR2 is SMNVEV (reference sequence). V dropped 6 bases and J dropped 4 bases, with 18 bases sitting between them. The CDR3 runs 15 residues.

The chain is built from TRBV5-1 and TRBJ2-7; 7 positions agree with TRBD2. Looked up from germline, CDR1 is SGHRS and CDR2 is YFSETQ. This CDR3 is built from 16 residues. The ends lost 4 bases at V and 3 bases at J; junction bases unmatched: 13. CDR3 region: CASSPRDYQTRYEQYF. The CDR3 bases are TGCGCCAGCAGCCCCCGGGACTACCAGACCCGCTACGAGCAGTACTTC.

The sample holds one count of this clone. J is TRBJ2-5 and V is TRBV5-4; 10 nucleotides match TRBD2. This CDR3 has 15 residues. V lost 2 bases and J lost 1; bases outside the gene matches: 2. From germline, CDR1 is SGHNT and CDR2 YYREEE (reference sequence). The CDR3 loop is CASSFLAGVQETQYF. The CDR3 region has the DNA TGTGCCAGCAGCTTTCTAGCGGGGGTCCAAGAGACCCAGTACTTC.

The rearrangement joins TRBV5-4 to TRBJ2-5; TRBD2 is a possible D gene (6 bases). Per the germline V gene, CDR1 is SGHNT and CDR2 is YYREEE (reference sequence). The CDR3 covers 14 residues. V was clipped by 4 bases and J by 2 bases, with 12 bases between them. The CDR3 spells CASSMGLSQETQYF. The CDR3 nucleotides are TGTGCCAGCAGCATGGGACTCTCTCAAGAGACCCAGTACTTC. The full variable domain, completed using reference TRBV5-4 and TRBJ2-5, is ETGVTQSPTHLIKTRGQQVTLRCSSQSGHNTVSWYQQALGQGPQFIFQYYREEENGRGNFPPRFSGLQFPNYSSELNVNALELDDSALYLCASSMGLSQETQYFGPGTRLLVL.

This sequence joins TRBV7-2 and TRBJ2-4; D gene uncertain. V lost 5 bases and J 0 bases, leaving 14 bases between the germline ends. The CDR3 is made up of 16 amino acids. Germline-derived CDR1 and CDR2 are SGHTA and FQGNSA. The CDR3: CASSKQLQLAKNIQYF. As DNA, the CDR3 is TGTGCCAGCAGCAAACAGCTACAACTAGCCAAAAACATTCAGTACTTC.